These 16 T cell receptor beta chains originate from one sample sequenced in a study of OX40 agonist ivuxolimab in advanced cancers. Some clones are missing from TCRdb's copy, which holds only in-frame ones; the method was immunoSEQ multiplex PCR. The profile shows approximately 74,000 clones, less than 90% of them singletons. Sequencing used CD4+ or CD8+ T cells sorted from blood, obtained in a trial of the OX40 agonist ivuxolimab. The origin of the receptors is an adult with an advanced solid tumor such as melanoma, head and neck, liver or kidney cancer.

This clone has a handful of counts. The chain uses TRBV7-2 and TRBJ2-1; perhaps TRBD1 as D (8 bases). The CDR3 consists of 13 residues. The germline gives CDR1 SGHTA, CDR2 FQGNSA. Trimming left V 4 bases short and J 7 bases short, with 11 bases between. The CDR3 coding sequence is TGTGCCAGCAGCTCACAGGGGGGGAATGAGCAGTTCTTC. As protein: CASSSQGGNEQFF.

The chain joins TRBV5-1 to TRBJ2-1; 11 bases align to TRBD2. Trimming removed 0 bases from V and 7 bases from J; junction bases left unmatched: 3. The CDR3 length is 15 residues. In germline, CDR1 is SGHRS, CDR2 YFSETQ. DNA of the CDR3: TGCGCCAGCAGCTTGGGGCTAGCGGGAGGTAATGAGCAGTTCTTC. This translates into CASSLGLAGGNEQFF.

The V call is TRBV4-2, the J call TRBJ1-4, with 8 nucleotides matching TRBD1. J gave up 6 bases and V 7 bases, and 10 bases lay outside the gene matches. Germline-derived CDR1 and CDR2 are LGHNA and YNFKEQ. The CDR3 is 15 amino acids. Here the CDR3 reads CASTYLDRVDEKLFF. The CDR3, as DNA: TGTGCCAGCACATACCTGGACAGGGTCGATGAAAAACTGTTTTTT.

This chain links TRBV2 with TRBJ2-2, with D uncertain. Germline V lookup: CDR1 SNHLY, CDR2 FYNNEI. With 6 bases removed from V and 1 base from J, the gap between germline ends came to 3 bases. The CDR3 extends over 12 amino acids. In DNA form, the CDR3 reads TGTGCCAGCAGGGGGAACACCGGGGAGCTGTTTTTT. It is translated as CASRGNTGELFF.

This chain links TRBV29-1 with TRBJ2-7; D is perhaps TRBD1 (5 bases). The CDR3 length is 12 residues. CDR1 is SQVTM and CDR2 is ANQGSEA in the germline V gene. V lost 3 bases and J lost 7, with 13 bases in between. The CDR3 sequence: CSVDKQGGEQYF. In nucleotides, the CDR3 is TGCAGCGTTGATAAGCAGGGCGGTGAGCAGTACTTC.

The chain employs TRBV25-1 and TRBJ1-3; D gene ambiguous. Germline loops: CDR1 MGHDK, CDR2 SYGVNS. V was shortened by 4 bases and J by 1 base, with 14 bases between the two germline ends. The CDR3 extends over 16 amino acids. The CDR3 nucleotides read TGTGCCAGCAGTGCCGTCAGAAAAGGTTCTGGAAACACCATATATTTT. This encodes CASSAVRKGSGNTIYF.

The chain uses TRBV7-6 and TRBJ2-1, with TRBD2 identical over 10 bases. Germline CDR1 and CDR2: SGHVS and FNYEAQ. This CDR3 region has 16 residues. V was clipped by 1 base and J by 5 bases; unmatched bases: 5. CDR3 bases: TGTGCCAGCAGCTTAGAAGTAGCGGGGGGCGACAATGAGCAGTTCTTC. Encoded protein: CASSLEVAGGDNEQFF.

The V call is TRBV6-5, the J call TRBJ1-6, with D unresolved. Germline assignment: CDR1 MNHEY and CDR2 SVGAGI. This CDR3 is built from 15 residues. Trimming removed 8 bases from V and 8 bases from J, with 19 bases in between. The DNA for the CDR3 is TGTGCCAGCGGCGAACGGGATAGGGATTATTCACCCCTCCACTTT. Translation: CASGERDRDYSPLHF.

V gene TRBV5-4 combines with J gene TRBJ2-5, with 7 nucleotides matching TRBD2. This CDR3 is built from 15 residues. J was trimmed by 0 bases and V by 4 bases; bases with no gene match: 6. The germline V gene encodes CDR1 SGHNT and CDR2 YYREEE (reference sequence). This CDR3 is CASSPRDYYQETQYF. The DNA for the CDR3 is TGTGCCAGCAGCCCCAGGGACTACTACCAAGAGACCCAGTACTTC.

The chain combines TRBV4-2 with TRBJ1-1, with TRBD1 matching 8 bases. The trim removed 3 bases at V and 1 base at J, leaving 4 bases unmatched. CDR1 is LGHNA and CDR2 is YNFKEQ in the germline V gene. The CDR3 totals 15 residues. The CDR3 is CASSHVDRGNTEAFF. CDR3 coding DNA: TGTGCCAGCAGCCATGTCGACAGGGGGAACACTGAAGCTTTCTTT.

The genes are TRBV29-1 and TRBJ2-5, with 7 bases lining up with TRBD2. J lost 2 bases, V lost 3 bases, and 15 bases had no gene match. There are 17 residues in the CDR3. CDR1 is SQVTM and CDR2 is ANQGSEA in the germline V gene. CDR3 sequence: CSVDTEVAWGGQETQYF. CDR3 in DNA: TGCAGCGTTGATACGGAGGTGGCCTGGGGGGGGCAAGAGACCCAGTACTTC.

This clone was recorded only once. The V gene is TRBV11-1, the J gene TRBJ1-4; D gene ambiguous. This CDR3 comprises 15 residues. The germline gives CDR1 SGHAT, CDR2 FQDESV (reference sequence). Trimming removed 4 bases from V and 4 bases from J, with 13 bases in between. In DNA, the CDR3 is TGTGCCAGCAGCTCAGTTCTCGACGGTAATGAAAAACTGTTTTTT. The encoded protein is CASSSVLDGNEKLFF. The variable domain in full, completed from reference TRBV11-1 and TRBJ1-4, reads EAEVAQSPRYKITEKSQAVAFWCDPISGHATLYWYRQILGQGPELLVQFQDESVVDDSQLPKDRFSAERLKGVDSTLKIQPAELGDSAMYLCASSSVLDGNEKLFFGSGTQLSVL.

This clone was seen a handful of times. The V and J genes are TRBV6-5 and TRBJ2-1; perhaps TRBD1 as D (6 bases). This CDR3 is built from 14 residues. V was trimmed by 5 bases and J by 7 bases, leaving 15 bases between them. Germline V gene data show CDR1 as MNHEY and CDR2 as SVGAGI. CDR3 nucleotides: TGTGCCAGCAGTCTCGGGACAAGGGGGAATGAGCAGTTCTTC. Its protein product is CASSLGTRGNEQFF.

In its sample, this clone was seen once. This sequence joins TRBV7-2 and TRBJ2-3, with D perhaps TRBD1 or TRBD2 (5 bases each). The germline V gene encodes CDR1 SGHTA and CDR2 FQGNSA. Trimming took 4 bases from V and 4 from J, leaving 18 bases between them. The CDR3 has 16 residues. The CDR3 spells CASSSNPGLGADTQYF. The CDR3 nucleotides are TGTGCCAGCAGCTCGAACCCGGGGTTAGGGGCAGATACGCAGTATTTT.

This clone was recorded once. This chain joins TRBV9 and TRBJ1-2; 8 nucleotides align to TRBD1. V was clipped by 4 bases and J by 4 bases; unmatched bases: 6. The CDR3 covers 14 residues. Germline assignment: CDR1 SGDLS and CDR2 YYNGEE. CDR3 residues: CASSQDRGGYGYTF. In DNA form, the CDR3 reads TGTGCCAGCAGCCAAGACAGGGGAGGCTATGGCTACACCTTC. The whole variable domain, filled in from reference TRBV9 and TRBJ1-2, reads DSGVTQTPKHLITATGQRVTLRCSPRSGDLSVYWYQQSLDQGLQFLIQYYNGEERAKGNILERFSAQQFPDLHSELNLSSLELGDSALYFCASSQDRGGYGYTFGSGTRLTVV.

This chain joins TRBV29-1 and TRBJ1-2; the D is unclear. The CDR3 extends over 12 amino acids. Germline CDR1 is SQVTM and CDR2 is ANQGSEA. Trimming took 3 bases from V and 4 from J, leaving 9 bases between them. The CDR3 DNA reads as TGCAGCGTTGATCTGGCAGCCTATGGCTACACCTTC. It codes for CSVDLAAYGYTF.